Below, 20 T cell receptor beta chains from the same sample are listed, as sequenced in a study of shared clonotypes between healthy human individuals. Clones were read by immunoSEQ multiplex PCR, and TCRdb kept only the in-frame ones, dropping some. The repertoire holds approximately 2.4 million clones, with around 95% as singletons. Sequencing was carried out using naive CD4+ T cells sorted from blood. Subset: CD45RA+ positively selected. Receptor source: a man between 18 and 35 years old in good health.

In regard to this clone: This same CDR3 is encoded by further DNA sequences in the sample. The gene calls are TRBV4-1 and TRBJ2-5; 9 positions agree with TRBD1. CDR1 and CDR2 from the germline V gene are MGHRA and YSYEKL. V lost 4 bases, J lost 5 bases, and 5 bases stayed unmatched. The CDR3 contains 14 residues. The CDR3 sequence: CASSPGQGGETQYF. The CDR3 bases are TGCGCCAGCAGCCCGGGACAGGGTGGGGAGACCCAGTACTTC.

V gene TRBV5-4 combines with J gene TRBJ2-3; 11 nucleotides match TRBD2. Unmatched junction bases numbered 5, after V lost 3 bases and J lost 5 bases. CDR1 and CDR2 from the germline V gene are SGHNT and YYREEE (reference sequence). The CDR3 length is 15 residues. In DNA form, the CDR3 reads TGTGCCAGCAGCTCGGGGACTAGCGGACGAGATACGCAGTATTTT. Protein sequence: CASSSGTSGRDTQYF.

The chain combines TRBV7-9 with TRBJ2-3, with 8 bases that match TRBD2. CDR1 and CDR2 from the germline V gene are SEHNR and FQNEAQ (reference sequence). The CDR3 is made up of 13 amino acids. J gave up 2 bases and V 10 bases, and 5 bases lay outside the gene matches. The CDR3 region has the DNA TGTGCCATCGAGCGGGGGAACACAGATACGCAGTATTTT. Its translation is CAIERGNTDTQYF.

This clone showed up just once. J is TRBJ1-1 and V is TRBV2; D unresolved. The CDR3 runs 11 residues. Per the germline V gene, CDR1 is SNHLY and CDR2 is FYNNEI. V gave up 6 bases and J gave up 8 bases, with 10 bases separating them. The CDR3 DNA reads as TGTGCCAGCAGGGAGGGCCAAGAAGCTTTCTTT. Translated: CASREGQEAFF.

A single count supports this clone. This chain links TRBV6-4 with TRBJ2-1; 9 bases agree with TRBD2. The germline gives CDR1 MRHNA, CDR2 SNTAGT. The CDR3 is 15 amino acids. J gave up 6 bases and V 3 bases, and 6 bases lay outside the gene matches. CDR3 in amino acids: CASSDPGLAVNEQFF. The DNA for the CDR3 is TGTGCCAGCAGTGATCCGGGACTAGCCGTCAATGAGCAGTTCTTC.

The chain recombines TRBV29-1 with TRBJ1-1; D unclear. CDR3 size: 13 residues. V was cut by 4 bases and J by 6 bases, with 15 bases left in between. Germline loops: CDR1 SQVTM, CDR2 ANQGSEA. The CDR3 region has the DNA TGCAGCGTTGGGGTCGGCCCGGGGTCTGAAGCTTTCTTT. It yields the protein CSVGVGPGSEAFF. The whole variable domain, filled in from reference TRBV29-1 and TRBJ1-1, reads SAVISQKPSRDICQRGTSLTIQCQVDSQVTMMFWYRQQPGQSLTLIATANQGSEATYESGFVIDKFPISRPNLTFSTLTVSNMSPEDSSIYLCSVGVGPGSEAFFGQGTRLTVV.

The gene calls are TRBV7-2 and TRBJ2-7, with TRBD2 matching over 12 bases. Germline loops: CDR1 SGHTA, CDR2 FQGNSA. V lost 4 bases, J lost 3 bases, and 16 bases stayed unmatched. There are 19 residues in the CDR3. CDR3 in DNA: TGTGCCAGCAGCTCCCGGGGAACTAGCGGGAGGTACCTCAGCTACGAGCAGTACTTC. Its protein product is CASSSRGTSGRYLSYEQYF.

This rearrangement joins TRBV6-6 to TRBJ2-2; D not resolved. Germline V gene data show CDR1 as MNHNY and CDR2 as SVGAGI (reference sequence). V was trimmed by 5 bases and J by 0 bases, leaving 13 bases between them. The CDR3 is made up of 16 amino acids. The chain's CDR3 is CASSLTALSNTGELFF. The CDR3 DNA reads as TGTGCCAGCAGTCTAACGGCCCTATCGAACACCGGGGAGCTGTTTTTT.

The chain has TRBV10-3 and TRBJ1-2; D call uncertain. This CDR3 spans 15 amino acids. V lost 6 bases and J 0 bases, leaving 14 bases between the germline ends. Germline lookup yields CDR1 ENHRY and CDR2 SYGVKD. CDR3 bases: TGTGCCATCAGCCTCAGTAACCAAGCTAACTATGGCTACACCTTC. Translated, it gives CAISLSNQANYGYTF.

The rearrangement links TRBV30 to TRBJ1-4; 10 bases are shared with TRBD1. The CDR3 runs to 14 residues. V was pared by 1 base and J by 6 bases, with 2 bases of the junction left unmatched. Germline V gene data show CDR1 as GTSNPN and CDR2 as SVGIG (reference sequence). In DNA form, the CDR3 reads TGTGCCTGGAGTGGGGACAGGGGACATGAAAAACTGTTTTTT. Amino acids: CAWSGDRGHEKLFF.

This chain links TRBV18 with TRBJ2-7; 7 bases match TRBD2. Germline values: CDR1 KGHSH, CDR2 LQKENI. The V segment lost 0 bases and the J segment 0 bases; nucleotides outside the gene matches: 5. This CDR3 contains 16 residues. The CDR3 loop is CASSPPTSRSSYEQYF. DNA of the CDR3: TGTGCCAGCTCACCACCGACTAGCAGGAGCTCCTACGAGCAGTACTTC. The variable domain in full, with the rest retrieved from reference TRBV18 and TRBJ2-7, is NAGVMQNPRHLVRRRGQEARLRCSPMKGHSHVYWYRQLPEEGLKFMVYLQKENIIDESGMPKERFSAEFPKEGPSILRIQQVVRGDSAAYFCASSPPTSRSSYEQYFGPGTRLTVT.

The V call is TRBV11-2, the J call TRBJ2-7; D is possibly TRBD2 (5 bases). Between the trimmed V and J ends, which lost 5 bases and 7 bases, there was a span of 27 bases. This CDR3 is 17 amino acids long. CDR1 SGHAT and CDR2 FQNNGV come from the germline V gene. The CDR3 sequence is CASSQRILGETAGEQYF. CDR3 in DNA: TGTGCCAGCAGCCAAAGAATACTCGGGGAAACAGCCGGAGAGCAGTACTTC.

The rearrangement uses TRBV25-1 and TRBJ1-1; D perhaps matches TRBD1 (6 bases). Germline CDR1 MGHDK, CDR2 SYGVNS. Deletions cut 6 bases from V and 4 bases from J, with 12 bases between. This CDR3 is built from 13 residues. In nucleotides, the CDR3 is TGTGCCAGCAGGGAACAGGGAAGCACTGAAGCTTTCTTT. Its translation: CASREQGSTEAFF.

Concerning this clone itself: The sample holds other DNA sequences that translate to the same CDR3. The chain is built from TRBV25-1 and TRBJ2-7; D is possibly TRBD1 or TRBD2 (5 bases each). The V gene's germline CDR1 is MGHDK and CDR2 SYGVNS. V lost 1 base and J 3 bases, leaving 7 bases between the germline ends. CDR3 size: 13 residues. The CDR3 reads CASSESGGYEQYF. The CDR3 coding sequence is TGTGCCAGCAGTGAATCTGGGGGCTACGAGCAGTACTTC.

This chain uses TRBV5-5 with TRBJ2-2; D is unclear. Germline CDR1 SGHKS, CDR2 YYEKEE (reference sequence). The V end was cut by 0 bases, the J end by 3 bases, with 3 bases between. This CDR3 comprises 13 residues. CDR3 nucleotide sequence: TGTGCCAGCAGCTTGGCTCACACCGGGGAGCTGTTTTTT. This translates into CASSLAHTGELFF.

This clone was detected once. V and J are TRBV18 and TRBJ2-5, with D perhaps TRBD1 or TRBD2 (5 bases each). The CDR3 is 16 residues long. V was pared by 3 bases and J by 4 bases, with 18 bases between. Germline CDR1 and CDR2: KGHSH and LQKENI. The CDR3 loop reads CASSPLGDGAPETQYF. CDR3 DNA: TGTGCCAGCTCACCTCTAGGGGACGGGGCCCCAGAGACCCAGTACTTC. Together with reference TRBV18 and TRBJ2-5, the CDR3 gives the full variable domain: NAGVMQNPRHLVRRRGQEARLRCSPMKGHSHVYWYRQLPEEGLKFMVYLQKENIIDESGMPKERFSAEFPKEGPSILRIQQVVRGDSAAYFCASSPLGDGAPETQYFGPGTRLLVL.

The CDR3 nucleotides are TGTGCCAGCATGGGAGCCACACAGTACTTC. This codes for CASMGATQYF. The chain combines TRBV25-1 with TRBJ2-7, with D perhaps matching TRBD2 (5 bases). The CDR3 extends over 10 amino acids. The germline V gene has CDR1 MGHDK and CDR2 SYGVNS. Trimming shortened V by 7 bases and J by 10 bases, and 11 bases separated the two germline ends.

The chain combines TRBV7-3 with TRBJ1-2; no clear D. The germline gives CDR1 SGHTA, CDR2 FQGTGA. With 4 bases removed from V and 0 bases from J, the gap between germline ends came to 12 bases. The CDR3 has 15 amino acids. CDR3 sequence reads: CASSSDSVANYGYTF. CDR3 coding DNA: TGTGCCAGCAGCTCGGACTCCGTAGCTAACTATGGCTACACCTTC.

The rearrangement uses TRBV2 and TRBJ2-5; perhaps TRBD1 as D (5 bases). This CDR3 has 13 residues. V dropped 2 bases and J dropped 9 bases, with 13 bases sitting between them. Germline loops: CDR1 SNHLY, CDR2 FYNNEI. CDR3: CASSELRARAQYF. Written as DNA, the CDR3 is TGTGCCAGCAGTGAACTCAGGGCTAGGGCCCAGTACTTC.

The chain uses TRBV15 and TRBJ1-6, with a tentative D call TRBD1 (5 bases). V was pared by 0 bases and J by 10 bases, with 13 bases between. The CDR3 loop spans 15 amino acids. Germline V gene sequence: CDR1 LNHNV, CDR2 YYDKDF (reference sequence). The CDR3 DNA reads TGTGCCACCAGCAGAGATCCCCAGGGATGGTCACCCCTCCACTTT. This sequence encodes CATSRDPQGWSPLHF. The whole variable domain, filled in from reference TRBV15 and TRBJ1-6, reads DAMVIQNPRYQVTQFGKPVTLSCSQTLNHNVMYWYQQKSSQAPKLLFHYYDKDFNNEADTPDNFQSRRPNTSFCFLDIRSPGLGDTAMYLCATSRDPQGWSPLHFGNGTRLTVT.